Listed below are T cell receptor beta chains from one sample, sequenced in a study of CD8+CD57+ T cells in acquired aplastic anemia. TCRdb redid the calling of the reads with MiXCR, one entry per CDR3 protein. The sample comprises about 160,000 distinct CDR3 sequences, 40% to 50% of which are singletons, and approximately 3% rests with the top ten. What was sequenced was sorted CD4+, CD8+, or CD8+CD57+ T cells (not recorded which) from PBMCs. These receptors came from a human donor with aplastic anemia. Both conserved end residues are part of each CDR3. The order of the fields is D gene, V gene, CDR3 length, clone size, J gene, CDR3 DNA, CDR3 protein. D genes are given only for firm matches. Clone size is shown for a subset of rows, as once, few, many or a class of expanded clone.

D: -
V: TRBV7-3
length: 16
size: -
J: TRBJ2-3
DNA: TGTGCCAGCAGCTTAGGGCCCAGGGGCGGAACAGATACGCAGTATTTT
CDR3: CASSLGPRGGTDTQYF

D: TRBD2
V: TRBV25-1
length: 16
size: many
J: TRBJ2-1
DNA: TGTGCCAGCAGTCGGACTAGCGGGAGTGGAGCCAATGAGCAGTTCTTC
CDR3: CASSRTSGSGANEQFF

D: TRBD1
V: TRBV7-3
length: 15
size: -
J: TRBJ2-5
DNA: TGTGCCAGCAGCAAAGACAGGGGGCAAGGAGAGACCCAGTACTTC
CDR3: CASSKDRGQGETQYF

D: -
V: TRBV7-9
length: 10
size: -
J: TRBJ2-7
DNA: TGTGCCAGCAGCTTAGGGACCCTGTACTTC
CDR3: CASSLGTLYF

D: -
V: TRBV25-1
length: 15
size: -
J: TRBJ2-2
DNA: -
CDR3: CASSEGGQYVGELFF

D: -
V: TRBV7-9
length: 15
size: -
J: TRBJ2-2
DNA: TGTGCCAGCAGCTTAACCCCAGGGGCCGCCGGGGAGCTGTTTTTT
CDR3: CASSLTPGAAGELFF

D: -
V: TRBV28
length: 15
size: -
J: TRBJ1-1
DNA: TGTGCCAGCAGTCCTCGAATTTCGAGTGGGACTGAAGCTTTCTTT
CDR3: CASSPRISSGTEAFF

D: TRBD2
V: TRBV20-1
length: 14
size: many
J: TRBJ2-1
DNA: TGCAGTGCTAGAGCGGGGGGCTCCTACAATGAGCAGTTCTTC
CDR3: CSARAGGSYNEQFF

D: -
V: TRBV4-1
length: 14
size: many
J: TRBJ2-1
DNA: TGCGCCAGCAGCCCGATGGGGTCCTACAATGAGCAGTTCTTC
CDR3: CASSPMGSYNEQFF

D: -
V: TRBV19
length: 13
size: -
J: TRBJ2-5
DNA: TGTGCCAGCGAACAGGCCGGAGGGGAGACCCAGTACTTC
CDR3: CASEQAGGETQYF

D: -
V: TRBV7-9
length: 13
size: once
J: TRBJ2-7
DNA: TGCGCCAGCGGTGTAGGGATAGCCTACGAGCAGTACTTC
CDR3: CASGVGIAYEQYF

D: TRBD1
V: TRBV12-3/TRBV12-4
length: 14
size: many
J: TRBJ1-2
DNA: TGTGCCAGCAGGTTGAGCAGGGGGCGATACGGCTACACCTTC
CDR3: CASRLSRGRYGYTF

D: -
V: TRBV7-9
length: 16
size: many
J: TRBJ1-2
DNA: TGTGCCAGCAGCTTAGCGTTGTCAGGGAGCTGGTATGGCTACACCTTC
CDR3: CASSLALSGSWYGYTF

D: -
V: TRBV9
length: 13
size: many
J: TRBJ1-1
DNA: TGTGCCAGCAGCGTAGGAGGGAGCACTGAAGCTTTCTTT
CDR3: CASSVGGSTEAFF

D: -
V: TRBV9
length: 14
size: many
J: TRBJ2-7
DNA: TGTGCCAGCAGCATCACCGGGACCCACTACGAGCAGTACTTC
CDR3: CASSITGTHYEQYF

D: -
V: TRBV19
length: 14
size: -
J: TRBJ2-2
DNA: TGTGCCAGTAGGGACGGTCCGAACACCGGGGAGCTGTTTTTT
CDR3: CASRDGPNTGELFF

D: -
V: TRBV25-1
length: 16
size: -
J: TRBJ2-3
DNA: TGTGCCAGCAGTGACTTTTGGGGGCCGTTCACAGATACGCAGTATTTT
CDR3: CASSDFWGPFTDTQYF

D: TRBD2
V: TRBV4-2
length: 19
size: few
J: TRBJ2-3
DNA: TGTGCCAGCAGCCCCCCCCCGGGACTAGCGGGATTACACACAGATACGCAGTATTTT
CDR3: CASSPPPGLAGLHTDTQYF

D: -
V: TRBV10-3
length: 15
size: few
J: TRBJ2-5
DNA: TGTGCCATCAGTGAGGGGCTAGCCCACCAAGAGACCCAGTACTTC
CDR3: CAISEGLAHQETQYF

D: -
V: TRBV6-2/TRBV6-3
length: 13
size: once
J: TRBJ1-6
DNA: TGTGCCAGCAGTGACTCTGGTAATTCACCCCTCCACTTT
CDR3: CASSDSGNSPLHF

D: -
V: TRBV30
length: 14
size: few
J: TRBJ1-5
DNA: TGTGCCTGGAGTGTATCGCCAGCAGATCAGCCCCAGCATTTT
CDR3: CAWSVSPADQPQHF

D: TRBD1
V: TRBV6-4
length: 16
size: many
J: TRBJ2-2
DNA: TGTGCCAGCAGTGACTCGTACAGGGGGAACACCGGGGAGCTGTTTTTT
CDR3: CASSDSYRGNTGELFF

D: -
V: TRBV5-4
length: 18
size: few
J: TRBJ2-6
DNA: TGTGCCAGCAGCTTCCCCCCCAGGGTTCGGACTGGGGCCAACGTCCTGACTTTC
CDR3: CASSFPPRVRTGANVLTF

D: -
V: TRBV20-1
length: 12
size: many
J: TRBJ1-5
DNA: TGCAGTGCTAGAGTTGGCTCCCAGCCCCAGCATTTT
CDR3: CSARVGSQPQHF

D: -
V: TRBV28
length: 13
size: many
J: TRBJ1-1
DNA: TGTGCCAGCAGTGTAATGGCGCCGGCGACGGCTTTCTTT
CDR3: CASSVMAPATAFF

D: -
V: TRBV7-6
length: 16
size: once
J: TRBJ2-1
DNA: TGTGCCAGCAGCTTAGTTGGGGGGAGCTCCTACAATGAGCAGTTCTTC
CDR3: CASSLVGGSSYNEQFF

D: -
V: TRBV5-1
length: 14
size: many
J: TRBJ1-1
DNA: TGCGCTAGCAAAAGGGGGGAGGGGAACACTGAAGCTTTCTTT
CDR3: CASKRGEGNTEAFF

D: TRBD2
V: TRBV7-9
length: 15
size: -
J: TRBJ2-7
DNA: TGTGCCAGCAGCCCTCGGACTAGCGGGATCCACGAGCAGTACTTC
CDR3: CASSPRTSGIHEQYF

D: -
V: TRBV28
length: 14
size: few
J: TRBJ1-1
DNA: TGTGCCAGCAAGCCATCTGGGTCGAACACTGAAGCTTTCTTT
CDR3: CASKPSGSNTEAFF

D: -
V: TRBV7-8
length: 13
size: many
J: TRBJ1-3
DNA: TGTGCCAGCAGCGTACTCCCGGGACTGGCGGGGGATTTT
CDR3: CASSVLPGLAGDF

D: -
V: TRBV6-1
length: 14
size: many
J: TRBJ2-3
DNA: TGTGCCAGCAGTGATCAGGCAGCCACGGATACGCAGTATTTT
CDR3: CASSDQAATDTQYF

D: -
V: TRBV5-4
length: 14
size: many
J: TRBJ2-7
DNA: TGTGCCAGCAGCTTGGTGGGCGGGGACTACGAGCAGTACTTC
CDR3: CASSLVGGDYEQYF

D: -
V: TRBV10-1
length: 12
size: -
J: TRBJ2-7
DNA: TGCGCCAGCAGTGAGTCTTACCACGAGCAGTACTTC
CDR3: CASSESYHEQYF

D: -
V: TRBV30
length: 13
size: few
J: TRBJ2-2
DNA: TGTGCCTGGACAGGGTTCGTCACCGGGGAGCTGTTTTTT
CDR3: CAWTGFVTGELFF

D: -
V: TRBV29-1
length: 12
size: -
J: TRBJ1-6
DNA: TGCAGCGTTGTAGGCAGCAATTCACCCCTCCACTTT
CDR3: CSVVGSNSPLHF

D: -
V: TRBV7-8
length: 15
size: -
J: TRBJ2-5
DNA: TGTGCCAGCAGCGATCCGCGGGACCGGCAAGAGACCCAGTACTTC
CDR3: CASSDPRDRQETQYF

D: TRBD1
V: TRBV29-1
length: 13
size: -
J: TRBJ2-7
DNA: TGCAGCGCCTACGGGGACAGGGGGAACGAGCAGTACTTC
CDR3: CSAYGDRGNEQYF

D: -
V: TRBV7-2
length: 16
size: many
J: TRBJ2-7
DNA: TGTGCCAGCAGCTTAGCGCTCTCGGGAGCGCTCCGCGAGCAGTACTTC
CDR3: CASSLALSGALREQYF

D: -
V: TRBV9
length: 15
size: many
J: TRBJ1-1
DNA: TGTGCCAGCAGCCCTACGACTGGGACGAGGACTGAAGCTTTCTTT
CDR3: CASSPTTGTRTEAFF

D: -
V: TRBV18
length: 13
size: -
J: TRBJ1-1
DNA: TGTGCCAGCTCACCAACGGTTAACACTGAAGCTTTCTTT
CDR3: CASSPTVNTEAFF

D: -
V: TRBV7-3
length: 13
size: -
J: TRBJ1-1
DNA: TGTGCCAGCAAGTCTGCGGAGGGCACTGAAGCTTTCTTT
CDR3: CASKSAEGTEAFF

D: TRBD2
V: TRBV19
length: 15
size: -
J: TRBJ2-7
DNA: TGTGCCAGTAGTACAGGACTAGCGGGAACAGTCGAGCAGTACTTC
CDR3: CASSTGLAGTVEQYF